Below, one T cell receptor (beta chain) is given with its context. Its antigen is currently unknown. This record belongs to a study of CD8+CD57+ T cells in acquired aplastic anemia. About the study: Sorted CD4+ and CD8+ cell DNA averaged about 3 ug. Mean read depth for CD4+ cells from healthy donors was approximately 10 million. Study-wide findings and caveats: Levels of CD8+ Simpson's diversity were not significantly distinct in patients versus controls. Some 28 sequences, all CD8+ CDR3, were shared between patients and controls.

J was trimmed by 2 bases and V by 5 bases; bases with no gene match: 2. CDR3 size: 15 residues. Germline lookup yields CDR1 LNHDA and CDR2 SQIVND (reference sequence). Using genomic DNA as the template, TCR beta VDJ and CDR3 profiling was carried out. TCRdb independently ran MiXCR on the reads; one entry per CDR3 protein. The sample includes around 150,000 distinct CDR3 sequences, 35% to 50% of them seen just once. V and J are TRBV19 and TRBJ2-1; 11 bases are a match to TRBD2. This TCR derives from a human donor in good health, serving as a control. Sequencing used sorted CD4+, CD8+, or CD8+CD57+ T cells (not recorded which) from PBMCs. CDR3 nucleotide sequence: TGTGCCAGTAGTGAGACTAGCGGGGCCTACAATGAGCAGTTCTTC. Its translation: CASSETSGAYNEQFF.